The 20 T cell receptor beta chains reported below all come from one sample, sequenced in a study of cytomegalovirus exposure and HLA in healthy donors. This PCR relied on a set of 60 Vbeta primers and 13 Jbeta primers. Profiling relied on immunoSEQ multiplex PCR, and the TCRdb table lists in-frame clones only, not all of them. The repertoire includes some 120,000 clones, approximately 80% of them detected once, and under 3% sits in the top ten. Sequences were obtained from PBMCs. Receptors were obtained from a man aged 25-45 years in good health and CMV-seronegative.

J is TRBJ1-1 and V is TRBV19; no reliable D call. Germline assignment: CDR1 LNHDA and CDR2 SQIVND (reference sequence). The CDR3 is 13 amino acids. The ends were cut back, 3 bases at V and 2 bases at J, with 7 bases in the middle. The CDR3 protein is CASSIGDNTEAFF. The CDR3 nucleotides are TGTGCCAGTAGTATTGGAGATAACACTGAAGCTTTCTTT.

The rearrangement links TRBV28 to TRBJ2-1, with 10 positions matching TRBD1. Germline V gene data show CDR1 as MDHEN and CDR2 as SYDVKM. The CDR3 covers 15 residues. The V gene end was trimmed by 5 bases and the J gene end by 4 bases; junction bases not matched to a gene: 5. CDR3 in amino acids: CASSLGTGAYNEQFF. The CDR3 nucleotides are TGTGCCAGCAGTCTTGGGACAGGGGCATACAATGAGCAGTTCTTC.

The rearrangement uses TRBV6-1 and TRBJ2-5; a possible D gene is TRBD1 (6 bases). CDR1 MNHNS and CDR2 SASEGT come from the germline V gene. The CDR3 loop spans 13 amino acids. Trimming removed 6 bases at V and 0 bases at J, with 8 bases between. CDR3 sequence: CASSGTYQETQYF. In nucleotides, the CDR3 is TGTGCCAGCAGCGGGACATACCAAGAGACCCAGTACTTC.

The chain links TRBV7-2 to TRBJ2-7; 8 positions match TRBD2. Germline V gene data show CDR1 as SGHTA and CDR2 as FQGNSA. There are 17 residues in the CDR3. V trimming: 5 bases; J trimming: 3 bases; junction bases outside the gene matches: 15. CDR3: CASSLSVGLASLYEQYF. DNA of the CDR3: TGTGCCAGCAGCCTTTCGGTAGGACTAGCAAGCCTCTACGAGCAGTACTTC.

The gene calls are TRBV7-2 and TRBJ1-3; D is uncertain. The CDR3 consists of 16 residues. Germline V gene data show CDR1 as SGHTA and CDR2 as FQGNSA. Trimming took off 0 bases at V and 5 bases at J, with 14 bases between the two ends. The CDR3 spells CASSLAFSAGRNTIYF. As DNA, the CDR3 is TGTGCCAGCAGCTTAGCGTTTTCGGCAGGTCGAAACACCATATATTTT.

This sequence joins TRBV5-6 and TRBJ2-5; possible D gene TRBD1, 6 bases. The tail of the sequence fits TRBJ2-7 better, so the J call may be wrong. CDR1 and CDR2 (germline): SGHDT, YYEEEE. CDR3 size: 13 residues. The CDR3 is CASSFTSGDEQYF. In DNA, the CDR3 is TGTGCCAGCAGCTTTACATCAGGGGACGAGCAGTACTTC.

The V and J genes are TRBV19 and TRBJ2-3, with D possibly being TRBD2 (6 bases). V was pared by 3 bases and J by 0 bases, with 10 bases between. The germline V gene encodes CDR1 LNHDA and CDR2 SQIVND (reference sequence). CDR3 size: 15 residues. CDR3 sequence: CASSIGEASTDTQYF. CDR3 sequence (DNA): TGTGCCAGTAGTATCGGGGAGGCTAGCACAGATACGCAGTATTTT.

The gene calls are TRBV27 and TRBJ2-7; 10 nucleotides agree with TRBD1. Germline CDR1 and CDR2: MNHEY and SMNVEV (reference sequence). CDR3 length: 16 residues. V dropped 6 bases and J dropped 0; count of bases not matched to a gene: 8. The CDR3: CASSRTGGRSSYEQYF. The CDR3 nucleotides read TGTGCCAGCAGCAGGACAGGGGGTAGGAGCTCCTACGAGCAGTACTTC.

The chain combines TRBV7-9 with TRBJ2-7; 8 bases fit TRBD1. The V and J ends lost 1 base and 5 bases, in that order; junction bases with no gene match: 4. CDR3 length equals 14 residues. Germline V gives CDR1 SEHNR, CDR2 FQNEAQ (reference sequence). The CDR3 bases are TGTGCCAGCAGCTTAGTTCAGGGGGCCAACGAGCAGTACTTC. Translating gives CASSLVQGANEQYF. The full variable domain, with the rest looked up from reference TRBV7-9 and TRBJ2-7, is DTGVSQNPRHKITKRGQNVTFRCDPISEHNRLYWYRQTLGQGPEFLTYFQNEAQLEKSRLLSDRFSAERPKGSFSTLEIQRTEQGDSAMYLCASSLVQGANEQYFGPGTRLTVT.

This chain connects TRBV5-6 to TRBJ1-2; maybe TRBD1 (5 bases). Germline values: CDR1 SGHDT, CDR2 YYEEEE. The CDR3 totals 12 residues. V shed 1 base and J shed 8 bases, with 9 bases lying between them. The CDR3 loop reads CASSLSQGGYTF. For the CDR3, the DNA is TGTGCCAGCAGCTTGTCTCAGGGCGGCTACACCTTC.

V and J are TRBV7-9 and TRBJ2-3, with 8 nucleotides matching TRBD2. V lost 4 bases and J lost 2; bases outside the gene matches: 14. Germline values: CDR1 SEHNR, CDR2 FQNEAQ (reference sequence). CDR3 length: 18 residues. The CDR3 sequence is CASSSMYRDSGNTDTQYF. CDR3 nucleotides: TGTGCCAGCAGCTCCATGTATCGAGATAGCGGGAACACAGATACGCAGTATTTT. Drawing the rest from reference TRBV7-9 and TRBJ2-3, the complete variable domain is DTGVSQNPRHKITKRGQNVTFRCDPISEHNRLYWYRQTLGQGPEFLTYFQNEAQLEKSRLLSDRFSAERPKGSFSTLEIQRTEQGDSAMYLCASSSMYRDSGNTDTQYFGPGTRLTVL.

This chain connects TRBV19 to TRBJ2-7; TRBD1 is a possible D gene (5 bases). From germline, CDR1 is LNHDA and CDR2 SQIVND (reference sequence). Deletions cut 2 bases from V and 2 bases from J, with 13 bases between. This CDR3 is 15 amino acids long. In DNA form, the CDR3 reads TGTGCCAGTAGTATAAGGCCAGGGAAACCCTACGAGCAGTACTTC. Protein product: CASSIRPGKPYEQYF.

The chain is built from TRBV15 and TRBJ2-7; D may be TRBD1 (6 bases). The CDR3 spans 18 residues. V dropped 1 base and J dropped 3 bases, with 22 bases sitting between them. In germline, CDR1 is LNHNV, CDR2 YYDKDF (reference sequence). The CDR3 bases are TGTGCCACCAGCAGAGTTGTTCCCTCCGGGACAACCGGCTACGAGCAGTACTTC. Amino acids: CATSRVVPSGTTGYEQYF.

The CDR3 loop is CASSVNRVLGGELFF. The CDR3, as DNA: TGTGCCAGCAGTGTTAACAGGGTATTGGGCGGGGAGCTGTTTTTT. The chain links TRBV2 to TRBJ2-2; weak D call: TRBD1 (6 bases). Deletions cut 4 bases from V and 7 bases from J, with 16 bases between. The CDR3 contains 15 residues. Germline V gene lookup returns CDR1 SNHLY and CDR2 FYNNEI.

With respect to this clone: One end of the junction does not line up with germline, which may come from a read error. The gene calls are TRBV9 and TRBJ1-2; TRBD1 might be the D (6 bases). The V gene's germline CDR1 is SGDLS and CDR2 YYNGEE. This CDR3 comprises 15 residues. CDR3 nucleotide sequence: TGTGCCAGCAGCGTTGCAGCCGGGGACAACTATGGCTACCCCTTC. Its protein is CASSVAAGDNYGYPF. The full variable domain, with the rest looked up from reference TRBV9 and TRBJ1-2, is DSGVTQTPKHLITATGQRVTLRCSPRSGDLSVYWYQQSLDQGLQFLIQYYNGEERAKGNILERFSAQQFPDLHSELNLSSLELGDSALYFCASSVAAGDNYGYPFGSGTRLTVV.

The count of this clone is one. The rearrangement joins TRBV7-2 to TRBJ1-1; TRBD1 might be the D (5 bases). In germline, CDR1 is SGHTA, CDR2 FQGNSA. The V end was cut by 4 bases, the J end by 3 bases, with 15 bases between. The CDR3 sequence is 15 residues long. CDR3 DNA sequence: TGTGCCAGCAGCTCAGGTGGGTGGGGGGACACTGAAGCTTTCTTT. This gives the protein CASSSGGWGDTEAFF. The full variable domain, with the rest looked up from reference TRBV7-2 and TRBJ1-1, is GAGVSQSPSNKVTEKGKDVELRCDPISGHTALYWYRQSLGQGLEFLIYFQGNSAPDKSGLPSDRFSAERTGGSVSTLTIQRTQQEDSAVYLCASSSGGWGDTEAFFGQGTRLTVV.

The CDR3 region is CASRRRTSGKNTQYF. The CDR3 DNA follows: TGCGCCAGCAGACGAAGGACTAGCGGGAAAAATACGCAGTATTTT. The genes are TRBV23-1 and TRBJ2-3; 12 bases map to TRBD2. TRBV23-1 is marked as an open reading frame, function uncertain. CDR3 size: 15 residues. Losses at the gene ends were 6 bases for V and 7 bases for J; bases not matched to a gene: 8.

The table lists this clone with a count of one. The chain employs TRBV7-6 and TRBJ2-7, with D tentatively TRBD1 (6 bases). This CDR3 has 14 residues. V was trimmed by 8 bases and J by 2 bases, leaving 16 bases between them. The germline V gene encodes CDR1 SGHVS and CDR2 FNYEAQ. The CDR3 reads CASGNSGVPYEQYF. The CDR3 bases are TGTGCCAGCGGGAACTCAGGGGTTCCCTACGAGCAGTACTTC. Based on the CDR3 plus reference TRBV7-6 and TRBJ2-7, the full variable domain is GAGVSQSPRYKVTKRGQDVALRCDPISGHVSLYWYRQALGQGPEFLTYFNYEAQQDKSGLPNDRFSAERPEGSISTLTIQRTEQRDSAMYRCASGNSGVPYEQYFGPGTRLTVT.

This clone was picked up one time. The gene calls are TRBV5-1 and TRBJ2-3, with D hard to call. V was shortened by 3 bases and J by 3 bases, with 8 bases between the two germline ends. Germline lookup yields CDR1 SGHRS and CDR2 YFSETQ. The CDR3 loop spans 13 amino acids. The CDR3 loop is CASSWANTDTQYF. As DNA, the CDR3 is TGCGCCAGCAGCTGGGCGAATACAGATACGCAGTATTTT.

The genes are TRBV6-5 and TRBJ2-1; 9 bases line up with TRBD2. Per germline, CDR1 MNHEY and CDR2 SVGAGI. V gave up 6 bases and J gave up 3 bases; unmatched junction bases: 6. The CDR3 is made up of 15 amino acids. CDR3 DNA: TGTGCCAGCAGCCGACTAGCGGATAACTACAATGAGCAGTTCTTC. Its translation is CASSRLADNYNEQFF.